Sequencing of this T cell receptor beta chain was carried out in a study of cytomegalovirus exposure and HLA in healthy donors. Broader study findings: Accurate predictions that matched the HLA-A and HLA-B alleles of most subjects were reportedly made from TCR beta sequences. Fewer N-insertions than the roughly 670-donor mean were reportedly shown by an Asian-associated ancestry cluster in a later analysis.

As concerns this clone: Its antigen is not identified.

The study ran its PCR with 60 Vbeta and 13 Jbeta primers. Clones were sequenced by immunoSEQ multiplex PCR, and TCRdb holds only the in-frame ones, with some missing. This table has 130,000 to 150,000 clones, 80% to 90% appearing once. The CDR3 is 14 amino acids. CDR1 and CDR2 from the germline V gene are SGHRS and YFSETQ. Trimming removed 5 bases from V and 7 bases from J, with 19 bases in between. This sequence joins TRBV5-1 and TRBJ2-7, with D tentatively TRBD1 (5 bases). The sample was PBMCs. This TCR derives from a middle-aged woman in good health and CMV-seropositive. The CDR3 loop reads CASSSPARVGEQYF. For the CDR3, the DNA is TGCGCCAGCAGTTCCCCCGCCAGGGTCGGGGAGCAGTACTTC.